Detailed here is one TCR beta chain. This record comes from a study of blood T cell repertoires in COVID-19. Sequencing used immunoSEQ multiplex PCR; TCRdb keeps in-frame clones, though not all of them. This sample has some 490,000 clones, with around nine tenths found just once. The CDR3 has 16 amino acids. V trimming: 1 base; J trimming: 3 bases; junction bases outside the gene matches: 8. Germline loops: CDR1 MNHNS, CDR2 SASEGT. Individuals aged about 18 to 89 years were recruited from 24 US areas. Clinical histories supplied by participants themselves formed the basis of cohort assignment. Recovery meant two consecutive negative NP/OP PCR tests, professional clearance, or resolved symptoms.

The sequenced sample consisted of PBMCs or T cells enriched from blood (not recorded which). This TCR derives from a woman aged 55 to 70 who had recovered from COVID-19. J is TRBJ2-5 and V is TRBV6-1; 7 nucleotides agree with TRBD2. The CDR3 bases are TGTGCCAGCAGTGAAGAGGGAGCGGGGCCCAAAGAGACCCAGTACTTC. Encoded protein: CASSEEGAGPKETQYF.